A selection of T cell receptor beta chains follows, all from one sample in a study of long-term antiretroviral therapy in people with HIV. Assay used: immunoSEQ multiplex PCR; TCRdb lists only in-frame clones, some missing. The sample lists around 34,000 clones, approximately 79% occurring once. The sample here was unsorted PBMCs, taken 1.5 years after starting antiretroviral therapy. The source of these receptors is a man aged 18 to 30 with HIV. The CDR3 runs from the conserved cysteine through the conserved F or W. The D gene is left open where the match is weak. Not every row has a clone size; where given, it reads once, few, many or a size class.

D	size	V	J	CDR3	DNA
.	.	TRBV4-1	TRBJ2-2	CASSRITPQTENTGELFF	TGCGCCAGCAGCCGAATCACTCCTCAGACGGAGAACACCGGGGAGCTGTTTTTT
.	.	TRBV27	TRBJ1-5	CASSPITGNQPQHF	TGTGCCAGCAGCCCCATAACGGGCAATCAGCCCCAGCATTTT
.	.	TRBV6-5	TRBJ2-7	CASFSVTGAGYEQYF	TGTGCCAGCTTCTCGGTAACTGGGGCAGGCTACGAGCAGTACTTC
TRBD2	.	TRBV9	TRBJ2-6	CASSVDSGRVGANVLTF	TGTGCCAGCAGCGTAGACAGCGGGAGGGTTGGGGCCAACGTCCTGACTTTC
.	.	TRBV18	TRBJ1-1	CASSPLPTDSMNTEAFF	TGTGCCAGCTCACCACTTCCTACAGACTCTATGAACACTGAAGCTTTCTTT
TRBD1	few	TRBV6-5	TRBJ1-1	CATRTGRNTEAFF	TGTGCCACTCGGACAGGGAGGAACACTGAAGCTTTCTTT
TRBD2	.	TRBV10-2	TRBJ2-7	CASRGGSYEQYF	TGCGCCAGCAGGGGCGGGAGTTACGAGCAGTACTTC
TRBD2	.	TRBV6-5	TRBJ2-1	CASSYFLAGGGNEQFF	TGTGCCAGCAGTTACTTTCTAGCGGGAGGTGGTAATGAGCAGTTCTTC
TRBD1	.	TRBV28	TRBJ1-2	CASSSAGTGGYGYTF	TGTGCCAGCAGTTCAGCCGGGACAGGGGGCTATGGCTACACCTTC
.	few	TRBV7-9	TRBJ1-1	CASSLSLGNTEAFF	TGTGCCAGCAGCTTATCGTTAGGAAACACTGAAGCTTTCTTT
.	.	TRBV7-2	TRBJ2-4	CASSLSFQDSNIQYF	TGTGCCAGCAGCTTATCTTTTCAGGACTCAAACATTCAGTACTTC
.	.	TRBV19	TRBJ2-7	CASSITTGGPPYEQYF	TGTGCCAGTAGTATTACCACAGGCGGCCCTCCCTACGAGCAGTACTTC
.	.	TRBV25-1	TRBJ2-2	CASSEWGRTGELFF	TGTGCCAGCAGTGAATGGGGGCGCACCGGGGAGCTGTTTTTT
TRBD2	.	TRBV4-3	TRBJ2-1	CASSQDRASGVYNEQFF	TGCGCCAGCAGCCAAGACCGGGCTAGCGGGGTCTACAATGAGCAGTTCTTC
.	.	TRBV5-1	TRBJ2-2	CASSLASGLRTGELFF	TGCGCCAGCAGCTTGGCGTCAGGGCTTAGAACCGGGGAGCTGTTTTTT
.	.	TRBV2	TRBJ1-3	CASRPASHLSGNTIYF	TGTGCCAGCAGGCCGGCCTCCCACCTCTCTGGAAACACCATATATTTT
.	.	TRBV4-3	TRBJ1-2	CASSQVSGVNYGYTF	TGCGCCAGCAGCCAAGTCTCAGGGGTTAACTATGGCTACACCTTC
.	.	TRBV18	TRBJ1-5	CASSPQGDQPQHF	TGTGCCAGCTCACCACAGGGGGATCAGCCCCAGCATTTT
.	once	TRBV14	TRBJ2-5	CASSQQLQETQYF	TGTGCCAGCAGCCAACAACTTCAAGAGACCCAGTACTTC
.	.	TRBV27	TRBJ1-1	CASSPRRGNTEAFF	TGTGCCAGCAGCCCCCGTCGGGGTAACACTGAAGCTTTCTTT
TRBD2	.	TRBV7-3	TRBJ2-7	CASSLTGAGGQNEQYF	TGTGCCAGCAGCTTAACCGGTGCGGGAGGGCAAAACGAGCAGTACTTC
.	.	TRBV7-9	TRBJ1-2	CASSLAFGYGYTF	TGTGCCAGCAGCTTAGCTTTCGGATATGGCTACACCTTC
TRBD1	.	TRBV7-9	TRBJ2-4	CASTPPGQGAGPTKNIQYF	TGTGCCAGCACCCCCCCGGGACAGGGAGCGGGACCTACGAAAAACATTCAGTACTTC
.	few	TRBV6-5	TRBJ1-5	CAQWAVHQPQHF	TGTGCCCAATGGGCCGTCCATCAGCCCCAGCATTTT
TRBD2	few	TRBV6-1	TRBJ2-7	CASTSGGGEQYF	TGTGCCAGCACGTCTGGGGGGGGCGAGCAGTACTTC
.	.	TRBV4-3	TRBJ1-1	CASRHRAEGRTEAFF	TGCGCCAGCAGACATAGGGCAGAGGGGAGGACTGAAGCTTTCTTT
TRBD2	.	TRBV9	TRBJ2-1	CASSGGGSHNEQFF	TGTGCCAGCAGCGGAGGCGGGAGTCACAATGAGCAGTTCTTC
.	.	TRBV28	TRBJ2-7	CASRRKNLYEQYF	TGTGCCAGCAGGAGGAAAAATCTCTACGAGCAGTACTTC
TRBD1	.	TRBV9	TRBJ1-3	CASSVQTGGFSGNTIYF	TGTGCCAGCAGCGTCCAGACAGGGGGCTTCTCTGGAAACACCATATATTTT
.	.	TRBV6-6	TRBJ2-1	CATLMGLNEQFF	TGTGCCACCTTAATGGGGTTGAATGAGCAGTTCTTC